The source of this TCR beta chain is a study of regulatory T cells in long-lasting Graves disease. Relying on iRepertoire HTBI primers and Arm-PCR of CDR3 regions, the team built TCR beta libraries. TCRdb reanalysed the multiplex PCR reads using MiXCR and keeps one entry per CDR3 protein. Here the sample spans around 250,000 distinct CDR3 sequences, roughly a fifth being singletons. Time point noted: newly diagnosed GD, antithyroid drugs for less than 3 months. Construction of the TCR library relied on RNA isolated from PBMCs. In each case, Graves' disease was diagnosed per American Thyroid Association guidelines. Staff took roughly 8.8 milliliters of peripheral blood and put it into EDTA tubes. A word on this clonotype: As yet, its antigen is unknown. Since a far larger clone is one base different, this is likely a read error.

General study results and limits: Comparison showed that persistent patients shared more public clonotypes (about 2,700) than new patients (966). There was favoring of TRBV28, TRBJ1-2 and TRBJ2-5 in persistent disease.

In germline, CDR1 is MDHEN, CDR2 SYDVKM. The ends lost 8 bases at V and 7 bases at J; junction bases unmatched: 18. The CDR3 totals 16 residues. The source of this sequence is a female donor with Graves disease. The sample in question was peripheral blood mononuclear cells (PBMCs), obtained at new diagnosis, from a patient treated with antithyroid drugs. The chain recombines TRBV28 with TRBJ2-7; 9 nucleotides line up with TRBD2. CDR3 region: CASGGRGGRSYNEQYF. CDR3 sequence (DNA): TGTGCCAGCGGTGGGCGGGGGGGCCGGTCCTACAATGAGCAGTACTTC.